The rows below give T cell receptor beta chains drawn from one sample of a study of blood T cell repertoires in COVID-19. Sequenced by immunoSEQ multiplex PCR; TCRdb stores in-frame clones only, minus some. This table holds approximately 90,000 clones, 80% to 85% found once. Sequencing was carried out using peripheral blood. These receptors originate from a woman of 80 years or more with active or convalescent COVID-19. Each CDR3 is given with its conserved first and last residue.

>15|TRBJ2-7|TRBV28
CASSKKAGGTYEQYF
>15|TRBJ1-4|TRBV6-5
CASSPAGQGNEKLFF
>17|TRBJ2-3|TRBV18
CASSLWTVSSSTDTQYF
>14|TRBJ2-7|TRBV7-2
CASSTRTGRYEQYF
>13|TRBJ1-2|TRBV5-1
CASSLKSGHGYTF
>16|TRBJ2-1|TRBV19
CASSILGQGAGNEQFF
>15|TRBJ1-2|TRBV24-1
CATSDPGTELFGYTF
>15|TRBJ2-7|TRBV6-6
CASSYWTGQGYEQYF
>13|TRBJ2-7|TRBV14
CASSFTSSHEQYF
>16|TRBJ2-7|TRBV4-3
CASSQLGVAGTYEQYF
>15|TRBJ2-1|TRBV7-3
CASSALGGPYNEQFF
>11|TRBJ2-5|TRBV10-2
CASSLLETQYF
>11|TRBJ2-1|TRBV28
CASSLRGGQFF
>16|TRBJ2-1|TRBV7-9
CASTGTRRGALNEQFF
>16|TRBJ1-5|TRBV19
CASSIGGGQGSQPQHF
>14|TRBJ1-4|TRBV5-1
CASSLAGGAEKLFF
>15|TRBJ2-1|TRBV5-1
CASSLVETSYNEQFF
>15|TRBJ2-1|TRBV3-1/TRBV3-2
CASSPTGSSYNEQFF
>14|TRBJ2-5|TRBV2
CASSDRGRRETQYF
>13|TRBJ2-3|TRBV5-1
CASKSGKTDTQYF
>18|TRBJ2-1|TRBV4-1
CASSQEDVAGGPYNEQFF
>14|TRBJ2-3|TRBV28
CASSFDRSTDTQYF
>15|TRBJ2-5|TRBV10-3
CAISVGTGGGETQYF
>16|TRBJ2-2|TRBV7-3
CASSPGTSGVTGELFF
>16|TRBJ1-4|TRBV11-2
CASSSYLRTGNEKLFF
>13|TRBJ2-5|TRBV9
CASSVGGEETQYF
>15|TRBJ2-3|TRBV28
CASTLGHQRSNTQYF
>13|TRBJ1-4|TRBV10-3
CAISESAEEKLFF
>14|TRBJ2-3|TRBV9
CASSDRGGPDTQYF
>12|TRBJ2-3|TRBV29-1
CSVEDLLDTQYF
>16|TRBJ2-3|TRBV9
CASSVAAGGVTDTQYF